This TCR beta chain was recorded in a study of monozygotic twins with inflammatory bowel disease. Study findings and constraints: Twins with IBD had fewer clonotypes in common with others than healthy twins, particularly during disease activity.

Used for each TCR library was about 3,800 ng of total RNA. TCRdb re-called the 5' RACE reads and catalogs CDR3 proteins one per entry, DNA excluded. The sample data list 300,000 to 350,000 distinct CDR3 sequences. As for this clonotype: The antigen is not known.

There are 13 residues in the CDR3. Per germline, CDR1 SGHAT and CDR2 FQDESV (reference sequence). The rearrangement joins TRBV11-1 to TRBJ2-7. Sequences were obtained from blood. The sequence derives from a human donor with ulcerative colitis or Crohn's disease, or a healthy co-twin of an affected twin (not recorded which). CDR3 residues: CASSLSLKDEQYF.